This is a list of T cell receptor beta chains from one sample in a study of cytomegalovirus exposure and HLA in healthy donors. Libraries were prepared by immunoSEQ multiplex PCR; TCRdb keeps only in-frame clonotypes and omits some of them. The data contain around 92,000 clones, about four fifths of them singletons. Source material: PBMCs. The receptors were gathered from a woman aged 65 to 85 in good health and CMV-seropositive. The CDR3 runs from the conserved cysteine through the conserved F or W. D genes are given only for firm matches. Clone size is stated in some rows and not others, as once, few, many or a class when expanded.

>TRBJ1-2|TRBV10-3|TRBD1|.
CAISEPAQGPGVGYTF
TGTGCCATCAGTGAACCCGCACAGGGGCCAGGGGTGGGCTACACCTTC
>TRBJ1-2|TRBV28|TRBD1|.
CAIQGGGRSGYTF
TGTGCCATCCAGGGGGGCGGGCGCTCTGGCTACACCTTC
>TRBJ1-3|TRBV30|.|.
CAWSPLTSGNTIYF
TGTGCCTGGAGTCCCCTTACAAGTGGAAACACCATATATTTT
>TRBJ2-3|TRBV10-3|TRBD2|.
CAISPGLAGGTDTQYF
TGTGCCATCAGCCCGGGACTAGCGGGGGGCACAGATACGCAGTATTTT
>TRBJ1-2|TRBV7-2|.|.
CASSFIDIYGYTF
TGTGCCAGCAGCTTCATAGATATCTATGGCTACACCTTC
>TRBJ2-1|TRBV11-3|TRBD2|.
CASSPSVAGNEQFF
TGTGCCAGCAGCCCCAGCGTAGCGGGCAATGAGCAGTTCTTC
>TRBJ2-1|TRBV9|.|.
CASSGRGSSYNEQFF
TGTGCCAGCAGCGGGCGGGGCAGCTCCTACAATGAGCAGTTCTTC
>TRBJ2-5|TRBV28|.|.
CASSRILQGGQETQYF
TGTGCCAGCAGTCGAATCTTACAGGGAGGGCAAGAGACCCAGTACTTC
>TRBJ2-3|TRBV10-3|TRBD1|few
CAINTDRGTDTQYF
TGTGCCATCAATACGGACAGGGGAACAGATACGCAGTATTTT
>TRBJ2-3|TRBV5-1|.|.
CASSLDEPDTQYF
TGCGCCAGCAGCTTGGACGAGCCCGATACGCAGTATTTT
>TRBJ2-3|TRBV9|.|.
CASSVASFGDTQYF
TGTGCCAGCAGCGTAGCTAGCTTTGGAGATACGCAGTATTTT
>TRBJ2-5|TRBV20-1|.|.
CSASQETQYF
TGCAGTGCTAGCCAGGAGACCCAGTACTTC